The rows below give T cell receptor beta chains drawn from one sample of a study of identical twins. One entry per CDR3 protein, called by TCRdb with MiXCR from the 5' RACE reads. The table shows hundreds of thousands of distinct CDR3 sequences, with over 9% occurring only once. The same sample was also studied in work on yellow fever vaccine responses in identical twins.

Sequenced material: PBMCs. The receptors were gathered from a woman in her late teens or twenties in good health. Each CDR3 is given with its conserved first and last residue. The D gene is left open where the match is weak. Clone size is not always given. Where it is, it says once, few, many or a class for expanded clones.

length: 13; J: TRBJ1-2; D: -; V: TRBV5-1; size: many; DNA: TGCGCCAGCAGCTTGGACGCAGGATATGGCTACACCTTC; CDR3: CASSLDAGYGYTF
length: 15; J: TRBJ2-1; D: TRBD1; V: TRBV7-9; size: -; DNA: TGTGCCAGCAGCTCCCCGGGACAGGAATACAATGAGCAGTTCTTC; CDR3: CASSSPGQEYNEQFF
length: 15; J: TRBJ2-1; D: TRBD2; V: TRBV2; size: -; DNA: TGTGCCAGCAGTGATTCGAGCGGGATATTGGGTGAGCAGTTCTTC; CDR3: CASSDSSGILGEQFF
length: 12; J: TRBJ2-7; D: TRBD2; V: TRBV29-1; size: many; DNA: TGCAGCGTTGACGGCGGGAGATACGAGCAGTACTTC; CDR3: CSVDGGRYEQYF
length: 15; J: TRBJ2-4; D: TRBD1; V: TRBV7-9; size: few; DNA: TGTGCCAGCAGCTTCCCCTTGACAGGGGGGAACATTCAGTACTTC; CDR3: CASSFPLTGGNIQYF
length: 16; J: TRBJ2-5; D: -; V: TRBV5-1; size: -; DNA: TGCGCCAGCAGCTCGGAGCCTGCCGGGAACAAAGAGACCCAGTACTTC; CDR3: CASSSEPAGNKETQYF
length: 13; J: TRBJ1-5; D: -; V: TRBV3-1; size: -; DNA: TGTGCCAGCAGCCGTATCGACAGGCAGCCCCAGCATTTT; CDR3: CASSRIDRQPQHF
length: 14; J: TRBJ2-7; D: -; V: TRBV5-5; size: -; DNA: TGTGCCAGCAGCTTGTTCGGGAGCTCCTACGAGCAGTACTTC; CDR3: CASSLFGSSYEQYF
length: 15; J: TRBJ2-2; D: TRBD2; V: TRBV12-3/TRBV12-4; size: -; DNA: TGTGCCAACAGTTTTGGCGGGCGGGAGGCCGGGGAGCTGTTTTTT; CDR3: CANSFGGREAGELFF
length: 15; J: TRBJ2-6; D: -; V: TRBV29-1; size: few; DNA: TGCAGCGTGCTCACGGGGGCTGCTGGGGCCAACGTCCTGACTTTC; CDR3: CSVLTGAAGANVLTF